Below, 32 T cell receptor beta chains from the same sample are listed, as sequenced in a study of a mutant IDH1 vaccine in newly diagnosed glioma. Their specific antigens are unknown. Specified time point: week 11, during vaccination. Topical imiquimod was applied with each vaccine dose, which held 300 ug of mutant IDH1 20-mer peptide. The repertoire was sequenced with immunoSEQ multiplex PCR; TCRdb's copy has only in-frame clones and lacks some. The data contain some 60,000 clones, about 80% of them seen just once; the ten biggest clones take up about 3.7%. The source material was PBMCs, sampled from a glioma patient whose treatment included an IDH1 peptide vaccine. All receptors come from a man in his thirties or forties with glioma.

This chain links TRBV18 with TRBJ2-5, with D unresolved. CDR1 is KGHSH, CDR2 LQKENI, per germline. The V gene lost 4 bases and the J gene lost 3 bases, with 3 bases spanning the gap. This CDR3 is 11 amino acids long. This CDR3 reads CASSREETQYF. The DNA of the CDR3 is TGTGCCAGCTCACGGGAAGAGACCCAGTACTTC. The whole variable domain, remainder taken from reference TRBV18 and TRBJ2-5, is NAGVMQNPRHLVRRRGQEARLRCSPMKGHSHVYWYRQLPEEGLKFMVYLQKENIIDESGMPKERFSAEFPKEGPSILRIQQVVRGDSAAYFCASSREETQYFGPGTRLLVL.

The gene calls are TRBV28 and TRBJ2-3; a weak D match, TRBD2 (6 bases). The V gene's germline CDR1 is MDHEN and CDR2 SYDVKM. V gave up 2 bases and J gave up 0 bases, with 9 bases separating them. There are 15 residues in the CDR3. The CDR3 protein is CASSLGGRSTDTQYF. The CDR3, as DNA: TGTGCCAGCAGTTTAGGGGGGAGGAGCACAGATACGCAGTATTTT.

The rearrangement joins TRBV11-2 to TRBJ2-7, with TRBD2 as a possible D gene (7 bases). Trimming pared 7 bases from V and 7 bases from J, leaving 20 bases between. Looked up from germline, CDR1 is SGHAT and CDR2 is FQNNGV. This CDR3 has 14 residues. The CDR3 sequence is CASTSRGGSSEQYF. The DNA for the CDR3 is TGTGCCAGCACCTCTAGGGGGGGTAGTTCGGAGCAGTACTTC. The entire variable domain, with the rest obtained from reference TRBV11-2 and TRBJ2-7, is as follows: EAGVAQSPRYKIIEKRQSVAFWCNPISGHATLYWYQQILGQGPKLLIQFQNNGVVDDSQLPKDRFSAERLKGVDSTLKIQPAKLEDSAVYLCASTSRGGSSEQYFGPGTRLTVT.

Here the CDR3 reads CASSLERDILSGYTF. DNA of the CDR3: TGTGCCAGCAGCTTAGAGAGGGACATTCTTTCGGGCTACACCTTC. The chain uses TRBV11-2 and TRBJ1-2; TRBD1 is a possible D gene (6 bases). The CDR3 consists of 15 residues. Trimming removed 0 bases at V and 8 bases at J, with 16 bases between. Germline V CDR1 and CDR2: SGHAT, FQNNGV.

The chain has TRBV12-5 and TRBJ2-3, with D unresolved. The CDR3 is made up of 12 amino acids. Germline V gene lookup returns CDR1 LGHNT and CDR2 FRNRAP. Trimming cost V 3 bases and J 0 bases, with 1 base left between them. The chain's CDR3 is CASGFSTDTQYF. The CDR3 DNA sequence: TGTGCTAGTGGTTTTAGCACAGATACGCAGTATTTT. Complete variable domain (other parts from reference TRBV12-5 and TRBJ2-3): DARVTQTPRHKVTEMGQEVTMRCQPILGHNTVFWYRQTMMQGLELLAYFRNRAPLDDSGMPKDRFSAEMPDATLATLKIQPSEPRDSAVYFCASGFSTDTQYFGPGTRLTVL.

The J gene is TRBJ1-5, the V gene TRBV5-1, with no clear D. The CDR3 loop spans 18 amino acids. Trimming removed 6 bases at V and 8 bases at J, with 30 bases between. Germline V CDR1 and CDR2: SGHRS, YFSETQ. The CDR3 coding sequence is TGCGCCAGCACCGTGAGGAGTCGGGCGCCGGCTAGCGGGGAGCCCCAGCATTTT. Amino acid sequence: CASTVRSRAPASGEPQHF.

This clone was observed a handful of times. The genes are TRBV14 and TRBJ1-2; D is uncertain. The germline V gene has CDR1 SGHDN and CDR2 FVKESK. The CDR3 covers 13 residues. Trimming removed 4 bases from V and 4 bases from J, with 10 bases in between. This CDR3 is CASSPKSSYGYTF. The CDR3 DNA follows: TGTGCCAGCAGCCCCAAGTCCTCCTATGGCTACACCTTC.

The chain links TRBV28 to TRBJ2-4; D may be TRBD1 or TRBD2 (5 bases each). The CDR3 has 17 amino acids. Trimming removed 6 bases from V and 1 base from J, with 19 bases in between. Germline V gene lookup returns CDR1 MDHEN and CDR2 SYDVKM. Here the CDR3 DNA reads TGTGCCAGCAGGGGGGTGGGCCTGCCCTGGGCCAAAAACATTCAGTACTTC. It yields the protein CASRGVGLPWAKNIQYF.

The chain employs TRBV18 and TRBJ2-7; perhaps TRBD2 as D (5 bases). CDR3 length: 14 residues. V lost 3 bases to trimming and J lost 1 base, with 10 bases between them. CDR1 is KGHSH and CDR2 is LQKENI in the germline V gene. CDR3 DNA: TGTGCCAGCTCACCGTCAAGAGGGTCCTACGAGCAGTACTTC. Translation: CASSPSRGSYEQYF.

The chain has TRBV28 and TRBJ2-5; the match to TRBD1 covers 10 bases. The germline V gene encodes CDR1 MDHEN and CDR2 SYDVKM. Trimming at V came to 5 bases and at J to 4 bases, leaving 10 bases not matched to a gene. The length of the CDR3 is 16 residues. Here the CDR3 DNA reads TGTGCCAGCAGTGGACAGGGGGTTGAGAGGTCAGAGACCCAGTACTTC. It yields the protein CASSGQGVERSETQYF. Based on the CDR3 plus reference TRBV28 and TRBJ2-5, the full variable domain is DVKVTQSSRYLVKRTGEKVFLECVQDMDHENMFWYRQDPGLGLRLIYFSYDVKMKEKGDIPEGYSVSREKKERFSLILESASTNQTSMYLCASSGQGVERSETQYFGPGTRLLVL.

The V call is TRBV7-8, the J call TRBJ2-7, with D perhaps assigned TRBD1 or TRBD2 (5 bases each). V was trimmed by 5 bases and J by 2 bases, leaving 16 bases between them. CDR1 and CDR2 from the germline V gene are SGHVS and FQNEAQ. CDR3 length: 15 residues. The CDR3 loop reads CASSPGAGIAYEQYF. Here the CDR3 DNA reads TGTGCCAGCAGCCCCGGGGCAGGGATTGCCTACGAGCAGTACTTC.

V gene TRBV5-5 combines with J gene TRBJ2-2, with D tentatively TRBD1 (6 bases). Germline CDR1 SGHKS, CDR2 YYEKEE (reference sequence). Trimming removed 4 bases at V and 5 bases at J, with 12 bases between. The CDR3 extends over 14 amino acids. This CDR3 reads CASSPLGGTGELFF. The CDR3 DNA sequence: TGTGCCAGCAGCCCCTTAGGGGGAACCGGGGAGCTGTTTTTT.

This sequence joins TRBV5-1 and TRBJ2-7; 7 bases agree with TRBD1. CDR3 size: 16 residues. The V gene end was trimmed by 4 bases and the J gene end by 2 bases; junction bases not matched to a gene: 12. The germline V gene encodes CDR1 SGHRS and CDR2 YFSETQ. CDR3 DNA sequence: TGCGCCAGCAGCCAAGGACAGGACTTGTTTACCTACGAGCAGTACTTC. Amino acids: CASSQGQDLFTYEQYF.

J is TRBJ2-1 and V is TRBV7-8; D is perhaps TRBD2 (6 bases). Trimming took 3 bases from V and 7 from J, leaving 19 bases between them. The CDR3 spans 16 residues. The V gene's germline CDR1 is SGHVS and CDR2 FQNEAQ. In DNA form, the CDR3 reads TGTGCCAGCAGCTTCGAGTCGTGGGGCCGGGAGAATGAGCAGTTCTTC. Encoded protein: CASSFESWGRENEQFF.

The CDR3 region has the DNA TGTGCCAGCAGCCCGGCGGGGGGGGAGCTGTTTTTT. It translates to CASSPAGGELFF. The V gene is TRBV9, the J gene TRBJ2-2, with D maybe TRBD2 (6 bases). Germline V gene sequence: CDR1 SGDLS, CDR2 YYNGEE. Trimming took 4 bases from V and 8 from J, leaving 9 bases between them. The CDR3 is made up of 12 amino acids.

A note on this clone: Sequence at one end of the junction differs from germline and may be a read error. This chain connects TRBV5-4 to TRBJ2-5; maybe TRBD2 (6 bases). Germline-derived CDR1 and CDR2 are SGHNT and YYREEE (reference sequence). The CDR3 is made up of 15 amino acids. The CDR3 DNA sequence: TGTGCCAGCAGCTTGGCGGGGCGGGGCCCAGAGACCCGGTACTTC. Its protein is CASSLAGRGPETRYF.

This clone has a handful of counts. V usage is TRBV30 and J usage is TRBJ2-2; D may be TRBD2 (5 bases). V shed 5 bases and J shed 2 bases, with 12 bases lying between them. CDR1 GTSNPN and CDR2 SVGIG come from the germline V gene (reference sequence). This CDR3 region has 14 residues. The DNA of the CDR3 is TGTGCCTGGCGGAGGCTAGCCAACACCGGGGAGCTGTTTTTT. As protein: CAWRRLANTGELFF.

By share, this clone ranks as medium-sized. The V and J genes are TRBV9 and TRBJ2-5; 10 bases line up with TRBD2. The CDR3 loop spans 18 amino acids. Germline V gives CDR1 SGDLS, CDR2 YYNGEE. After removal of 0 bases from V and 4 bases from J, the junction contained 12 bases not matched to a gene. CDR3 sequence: CASSVDASGRGGAETQYF. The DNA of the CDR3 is TGTGCCAGCAGCGTAGATGCTAGCGGGAGAGGAGGGGCAGAGACCCAGTACTTC.

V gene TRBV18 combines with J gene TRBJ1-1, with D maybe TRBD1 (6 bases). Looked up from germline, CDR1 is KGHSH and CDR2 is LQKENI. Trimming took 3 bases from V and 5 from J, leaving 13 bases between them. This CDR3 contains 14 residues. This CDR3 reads CASSPRGGRTEAFF. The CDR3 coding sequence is TGTGCCAGCTCACCGAGGGGGGGGCGGACTGAAGCTTTCTTT. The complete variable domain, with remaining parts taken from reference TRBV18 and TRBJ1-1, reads NAGVMQNPRHLVRRRGQEARLRCSPMKGHSHVYWYRQLPEEGLKFMVYLQKENIIDESGMPKERFSAEFPKEGPSILRIQQVVRGDSAAYFCASSPRGGRTEAFFGQGTRLTVV.

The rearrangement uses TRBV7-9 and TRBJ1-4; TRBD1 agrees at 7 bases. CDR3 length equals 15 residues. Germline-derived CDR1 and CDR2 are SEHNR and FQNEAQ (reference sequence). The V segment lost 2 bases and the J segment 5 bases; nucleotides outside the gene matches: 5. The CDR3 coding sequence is TGTGCCAGCAGCTTACCGGGACAGCTGAATGAAAAACTGTTTTTT. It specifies CASSLPGQLNEKLFF. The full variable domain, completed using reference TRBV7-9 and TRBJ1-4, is DTGVSQNPRHKITKRGQNVTFRCDPISEHNRLYWYRQTLGQGPEFLTYFQNEAQLEKSRLLSDRFSAERPKGSFSTLEIQRTEQGDSAMYLCASSLPGQLNEKLFFGSGTQLSVL.

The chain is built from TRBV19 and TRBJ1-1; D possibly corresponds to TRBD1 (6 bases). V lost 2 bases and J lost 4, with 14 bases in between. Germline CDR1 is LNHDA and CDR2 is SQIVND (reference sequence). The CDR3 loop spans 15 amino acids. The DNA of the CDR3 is TGTGCCAGTAGTATAAGGCAGGGGCGCGGCACTGAAGCTTTCTTT. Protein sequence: CASSIRQGRGTEAFF.

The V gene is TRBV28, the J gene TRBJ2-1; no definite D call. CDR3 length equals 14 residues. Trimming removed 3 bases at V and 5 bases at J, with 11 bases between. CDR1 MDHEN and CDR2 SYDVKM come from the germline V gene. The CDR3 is CASSFRSSHNEQFF. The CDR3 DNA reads TGTGCCAGCAGTTTCAGAAGTTCCCACAATGAGCAGTTCTTC.

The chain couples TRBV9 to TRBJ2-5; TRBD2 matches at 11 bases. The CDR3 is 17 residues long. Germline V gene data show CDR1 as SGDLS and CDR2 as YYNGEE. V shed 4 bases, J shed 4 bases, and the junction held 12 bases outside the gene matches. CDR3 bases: TGTGCCAGCAGCCCTGGGACTAGCGGAACCCTGGGAGAGACCCAGTACTTC. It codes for CASSPGTSGTLGETQYF.

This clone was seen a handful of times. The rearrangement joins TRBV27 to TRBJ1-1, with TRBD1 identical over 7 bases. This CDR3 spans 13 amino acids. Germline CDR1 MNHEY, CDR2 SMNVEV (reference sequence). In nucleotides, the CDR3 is TGTGCTACGGGGACAGCCGCATTCACTGAAGCTTTCTTT. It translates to CATGTAAFTEAFF.

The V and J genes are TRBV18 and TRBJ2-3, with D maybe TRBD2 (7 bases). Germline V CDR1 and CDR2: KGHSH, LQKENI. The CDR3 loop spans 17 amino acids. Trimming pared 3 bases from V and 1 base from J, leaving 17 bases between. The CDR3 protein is CASSPGVGGAGTDTQYF. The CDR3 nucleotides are TGTGCCAGCTCACCTGGGGTTGGGGGGGCCGGCACAGATACGCAGTATTTT.

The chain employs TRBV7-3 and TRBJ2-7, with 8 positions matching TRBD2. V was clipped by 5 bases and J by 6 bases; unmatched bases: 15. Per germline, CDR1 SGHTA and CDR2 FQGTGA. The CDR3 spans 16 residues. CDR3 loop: CASSAWGPGGPSEQYF. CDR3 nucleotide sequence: TGTGCCAGCAGCGCATGGGGTCCGGGAGGGCCATCCGAGCAGTACTTC.

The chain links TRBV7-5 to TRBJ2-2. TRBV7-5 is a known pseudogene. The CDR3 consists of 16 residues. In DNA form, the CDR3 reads TGTGTCAGAAGCTTAGAGGGCCCTTCTTACACCGGGGAGCTGTTTTTT. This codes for CVRSLEGPSYTGELFF.

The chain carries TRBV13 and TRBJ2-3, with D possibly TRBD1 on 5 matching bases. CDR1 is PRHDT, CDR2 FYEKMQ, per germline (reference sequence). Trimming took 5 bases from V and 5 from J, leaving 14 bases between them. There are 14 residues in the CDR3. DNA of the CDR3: TGTGCCAGCAGCGGAATTACAGGTATAGATACGCAGTATTTT. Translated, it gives CASSGITGIDTQYF.

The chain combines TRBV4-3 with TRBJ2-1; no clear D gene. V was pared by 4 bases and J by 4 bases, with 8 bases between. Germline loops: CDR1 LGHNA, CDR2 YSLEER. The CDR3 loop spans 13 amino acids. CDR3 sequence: CASSRYRYNEQFF. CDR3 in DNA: TGCGCCAGCAGCCGTTACAGATACAATGAGCAGTTCTTC.

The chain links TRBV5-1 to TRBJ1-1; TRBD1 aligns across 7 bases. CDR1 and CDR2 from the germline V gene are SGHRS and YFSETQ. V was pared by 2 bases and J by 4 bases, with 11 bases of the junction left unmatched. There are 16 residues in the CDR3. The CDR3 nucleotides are TGCGCCAGCAGCTTTACAGGGGCCGGGGACGGCACTGAAGCTTTCTTT. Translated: CASSFTGAGDGTEAFF.

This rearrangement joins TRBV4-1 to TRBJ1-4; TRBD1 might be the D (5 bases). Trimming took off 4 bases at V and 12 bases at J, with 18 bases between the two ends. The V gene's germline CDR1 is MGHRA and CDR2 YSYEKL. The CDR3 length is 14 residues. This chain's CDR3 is CASSRDRDYGELFF. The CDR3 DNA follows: TGCGCCAGCAGCCGGGACCGTGACTATGGGGAACTGTTTTTT.

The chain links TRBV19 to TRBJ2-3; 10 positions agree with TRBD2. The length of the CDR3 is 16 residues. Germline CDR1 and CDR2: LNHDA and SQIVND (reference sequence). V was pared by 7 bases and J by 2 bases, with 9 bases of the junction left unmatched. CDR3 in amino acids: CASKAPLAGDTDTQYF. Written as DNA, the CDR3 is TGTGCCAGTAAGGCCCCTCTAGCGGGGGACACAGATACGCAGTATTTT.